This TCR beta chain was captured by sequencing in a study of blood T cell repertoires in COVID-19. Germline V gene sequence: CDR1 MGHRA, CDR2 YSYEKL. The ends were cut back, 0 bases at V and 2 bases at J, with 13 bases in the middle. The CDR3 extends over 16 amino acids. Clones were sequenced by immunoSEQ multiplex PCR, and TCRdb holds only the in-frame ones, with some missing. The sample has some 120,000 clones, 82% seen once. This clone appeared a few times. The sequence was collected from an older man with active or convalescent COVID-19. The V and J genes are TRBV4-1 and TRBJ2-5, with D perhaps TRBD2 (6 bases). Input material: peripheral blood. The CDR3 DNA is TGCGCCAGCAGCCAAGAGCGGGACCGATATCAAGAGACCCAGTACTTC. This codes for CASSQERDRYQETQYF.